A selection of T cell receptor beta chains follows, all from one sample in a study of T cell responses to AZD1222 COVID-19 vaccine. Profiled with immunoSEQ multiplex PCR; TCRdb holds only in-frame clones, not every one. The top ten hold just under 2% of the sample, which has roughly 55,000 clones, 80% to 90% seen once. Sequencing used peripheral blood, obtained on day 0 of AZD1222 vaccination. The receptors come from an adult in good health. Each CDR3 is given with its conserved first and last residue. The order of the fields is clone size, J gene, D gene, V gene, CDR3 protein, CDR3 DNA. D genes are given only for firm matches. Clone size is not always given. Where it is, it says once, few, many or a class for expanded clones.

>-|TRBJ1-5|-|TRBV30
CAWSAAGNQPQHF
TGTGCCTGGAGTGCGGCAGGGAATCAGCCCCAGCATTTT
>-|TRBJ2-2|-|TRBV4-1
CASSQDEARTGELFF
TGCGCCAGCAGCCAAGATGAAGCCCGAACCGGGGAGCTGTTTTTT
>-|TRBJ2-7|TRBD2|TRBV5-1
CASSRISGRVPYEQYF
TGCGCCAGCAGCAGAATAAGCGGGAGGGTTCCCTACGAGCAGTACTTC
>-|TRBJ2-1|-|TRBV7-3
CASSSTGIQTRNEQFF
TGTGCCAGCAGCTCAACCGGGATCCAGACCCGCAATGAGCAGTTCTTC
>few|TRBJ2-6|TRBD2|TRBV4-2
CASSLAGGAGANVLTF
TGTGCCAGCAGCCTAGCGGGAGGGGCTGGGGCCAACGTCCTGACTTTC
>once|TRBJ2-7|TRBD1|TRBV5-1
CASSLPGQGFHEQYF
TGCGCCAGCAGCTTACCGGGACAGGGGTTCCACGAGCAGTACTTC
>-|TRBJ2-5|-|TRBV9
CASSLSQESFETQYF
TGTGCCAGCAGCTTATCACAGGAATCGTTCGAGACCCAGTACTTC
>-|TRBJ2-3|-|TRBV2
CASSDQGSTDTQYF
TGTGCCAGCAGTGATCAGGGATCCACAGATACGCAGTATTTT
>-|TRBJ2-6|TRBD1|TRBV6-5
CASSETGSGANVLTF
TGTGCCAGCAGCGAGACAGGGTCCGGGGCCAACGTCCTGACTTTC
>-|TRBJ1-4|-|TRBV2
CASRREEKLFF
TGTGCCAGCAGGCGAGAGGAAAAACTGTTTTTT
>-|TRBJ2-7|-|TRBV7-2
CASSPSSYEQYF
TGTGCCAGCAGCCCGAGCTCCTACGAGCAGTACTTC
>-|TRBJ1-1|TRBD1|TRBV30
CAWSSGGNTEAFF
TGTGCCTGGAGCTCAGGGGGGAACACTGAAGCTTTCTTT
>-|TRBJ2-7|TRBD1|TRBV24-1
CATSETTGDEQYF
TGTGCCACCAGCGAGACGACAGGGGACGAGCAGTACTTC
>once|TRBJ1-1|-|TRBV6-5
CASSPTGPNTEAFF
TGTGCCAGCAGCCCCACGGGGCCGAACACTGAAGCTTTCTTT
>-|TRBJ1-5|TRBD1|TRBV27
CASSSTGHQPQHF
TGTGCCAGCAGTTCGACAGGGCATCAGCCCCAGCATTTT
>-|TRBJ2-6|TRBD1|TRBV30
CARSGGYSGANVLTF
TGTGCCCGCTCAGGGGGCTACTCTGGGGCCAACGTCCTGACTTTC
>-|TRBJ2-5|-|TRBV5-1
CASSLRGGQETQYF
TGCGCCAGCAGCTTGAGAGGGGGCCAAGAGACCCAGTACTTC
>-|TRBJ2-2|TRBD2|TRBV6-5
CASSAGAGELFF
TGTGCCAGTTCAGCGGGAGCCGGGGAGCTGTTTTTT
>-|TRBJ1-5|-|TRBV6-6
CASSYLGTGNQPQHF
TGTGCCAGCAGTTACCTTGGGACGGGCAATCAGCCCCAGCATTTT
>-|TRBJ1-2|-|TRBV6-5
CASSHQGGGVDGYTF
TGTGCCAGCAGCCACCAGGGTGGGGGAGTGGATGGCTACACCTTC
>-|TRBJ2-2|TRBD2|TRBV12-5
CASGLPRTSGRATGELFF
TGTGCTAGTGGTTTGCCTCGGACTAGCGGGAGAGCCACCGGGGAGCTGTTTTTT
>-|TRBJ1-2|-|TRBV5-1
CASSLDGDNYGYTF
TGCGCCAGCAGCTTGGACGGGGACAACTATGGCTACACCTTC
>-|TRBJ2-2|-|TRBV19
CATTNPNTGELFF
TGTGCCACTACGAATCCTAACACCGGGGAGCTGTTTTTT
>few|TRBJ2-3|TRBD1|TRBV7-2
CASSPTGGSDTQYF
TGTGCCAGCAGCCCGACAGGGGGCTCAGATACGCAGTATTTT
>few|TRBJ2-3|-|TRBV9
CASSSHGDTQYF
TGTGCCAGCAGCTCCCACGGGGATACGCAGTATTTT
>-|TRBJ1-5|-|TRBV7-8
CASSYGTPIQPQHF
TGTGCCAGCAGCTATGGGACACCCATTCAGCCCCAGCATTTT
>-|TRBJ1-4|TRBD1|TRBV29-1
CSAQARQGSGNEKLFF
TGCAGCGCACAGGCGAGACAGGGTTCCGGTAATGAAAAACTGTTTTTT
>once|TRBJ1-2|-|TRBV19
CASSINPQPYGYTF
TGTGCCAGTAGTATTAACCCACAGCCCTATGGCTACACCTTC